These 22 T cell receptor beta chains were sequenced from one sample in a study of cytomegalovirus exposure and HLA in healthy donors. The repertoire was sequenced with immunoSEQ multiplex PCR; TCRdb's copy has only in-frame clones and lacks some. The sample includes under 300,000 clones, around 88% of them seen just once. The source material was PBMCs. All receptors derive from a woman aged 30 to 39 in good health and CMV-seropositive.

V usage is TRBV6-5 and J usage is TRBJ1-5, with TRBD1 matching over 7 bases. CDR3 size: 15 residues. With 4 bases clipped from V and 4 bases from J, the junction kept 7 bases outside the gene matches. Germline CDR1 is MNHEY and CDR2 is SVGAGI. CDR3 loop: CASSSGQSSNQPQHF. In DNA form, the CDR3 reads TGTGCCAGCAGTTCGGGACAGAGCTCTAATCAGCCCCAGCATTTT.

V and J are TRBV29-1 and TRBJ2-7, with a possible D match to TRBD2 (7 bases). The CDR3 is 14 residues long. Between the trimmed V and J ends, which lost 6 bases and 0 bases, there was a span of 15 bases. Germline V CDR1 and CDR2: SQVTM, ANQGSEA. The CDR3 DNA reads as TGCAGCGTAAAGGGGGGGACTGTCTCCTACGAGCAGTACTTC. This gives the protein CSVKGGTVSYEQYF.

The V gene is TRBV7-9, the J gene TRBJ2-5, with 10 bases lining up with TRBD1. From germline, CDR1 is SEHNR and CDR2 FQNEAQ (reference sequence). The CDR3 totals 15 residues. The trim removed 5 bases at V and 2 bases at J, leaving 5 bases unmatched. The CDR3 sequence: CASSPGTGEQETQYF. The CDR3 bases are TGTGCCAGCAGCCCCGGGACAGGGGAACAAGAGACCCAGTACTTC.

The rearrangement joins TRBV5-1 to TRBJ2-7; possible D gene TRBD2, 5 bases. This CDR3 spans 15 amino acids. Per germline, CDR1 SGHRS and CDR2 YFSETQ. The germline V and J ends were trimmed by 4 bases and 5 bases, with 19 bases remaining between them. For the CDR3, the DNA is TGCGCCAGCAGCATGCTTGGAGGTAACGGCAACGAGCAGTACTTC. This translates into CASSMLGGNGNEQYF.

The J gene is TRBJ1-1, the V gene TRBV19, with unresolved D. Trimming left V 8 bases short and J 6 bases short, with 13 bases between. The CDR3 extends over 12 amino acids. Germline lookup yields CDR1 LNHDA and CDR2 SQIVND (reference sequence). This chain's CDR3 is CASGYSLPEAFF. The CDR3 nucleotides are TGTGCCAGTGGGTACAGTCTTCCTGAAGCTTTCTTT.

In DNA, the CDR3 is TGTGCCAGCAGCCGGGGGGACAGCAATCAGCCCCAGCATTTT. Protein product: CASSRGDSNQPQHF. The J gene is TRBJ1-5, the V gene TRBV5-5; TRBD1 might be the D (5 bases). Trimming stripped 4 bases from V and 1 base from J, with 9 bases between. The germline V gene has CDR1 SGHKS and CDR2 YYEKEE (reference sequence). The CDR3 consists of 14 residues.

This chain uses TRBV5-1 with TRBJ1-4; 10 positions match TRBD1. This CDR3 contains 17 residues. The germline V gene has CDR1 SGHRS and CDR2 YFSETQ. With V trimmed by 4 bases and J by 12 bases, 18 bases remained unmatched. CDR3 residues: CASSPQPGGQGNGELFF. CDR3 DNA: TGCGCCAGCAGCCCCCAACCGGGGGGACAGGGGAACGGGGAACTGTTTTTT.

The chain carries TRBV25-1 and TRBJ2-7; D is unclear. This CDR3 is 11 amino acids long. The germline CDR1 and CDR2 sequences are MGHDK and SYGVNS. V shed 5 bases and J shed 7 bases, with 9 bases lying between them. The DNA for the CDR3 is TGTGCCAGCAGTTCCCGGTGGGAGCAGTACTTC. Amino acids: CASSSRWEQYF.

This chain connects TRBV4-1 to TRBJ2-2; no reliable D call. The V gene's germline CDR1 is MGHRA and CDR2 YSYEKL. The ends were cut back, 0 bases at V and 4 bases at J, with 6 bases in the middle. The CDR3 runs 14 residues. The CDR3 DNA reads TGCGCCAGCAGCCAAGAACAGTTCACCGGGGAGCTGTTTTTT. Protein product: CASSQEQFTGELFF.

V gene TRBV19 combines with J gene TRBJ2-7, with TRBD2 identical over 10 bases. Per the germline V gene, CDR1 is LNHDA and CDR2 is SQIVND (reference sequence). The CDR3 consists of 15 residues. With 7 bases clipped from V and 3 bases from J, the junction kept 9 bases outside the gene matches. Written as DNA, the CDR3 is TGTGCCAGTACCACCTCTAGCGGGGGATTCTACGAGCAGTACTTC. Amino acid sequence: CASTTSSGGFYEQYF. Based on the CDR3 plus reference TRBV19 and TRBJ2-7, the full variable domain is DGGITQSPKYLFRKEGQNVTLSCEQNLNHDAMYWYRQDPGQGLRLIYYSQIVNDFQKGDIAEGYSVSREKKESFPLTVTSAQKNPTAFYLCASTTSSGGFYEQYFGPGTRLTVT.

The genes are TRBV11-3 and TRBJ2-3, with 9 bases aligning to TRBD2. CDR3 length: 17 amino acids. V was pared by 4 bases and J by 6 bases, with 14 bases of the junction left unmatched. Per the germline V gene, CDR1 is SGHNT and CDR2 is YENEEA. The CDR3 protein is CASSSRASVAGEDTQYF. CDR3 bases: TGTGCCAGCAGCTCAAGGGCGAGTGTAGCGGGAGAGGATACGCAGTATTTT.

The table lists this clone with a count of one. The chain couples TRBV15 to TRBJ1-1; possibly TRBD1 for D (6 bases). Per germline, CDR1 LNHNV and CDR2 YYDKDF (reference sequence). Trimming took off 0 bases at V and 5 bases at J, with 19 bases between the two ends. The CDR3 consists of 17 residues. CDR3 loop: CATSRDRWGGPRTEAFF. CDR3 bases: TGTGCCACCAGCAGAGATCGTTGGGGGGGCCCAAGGACTGAAGCTTTCTTT.

The V and J genes are TRBV28 and TRBJ2-7, with 9 bases matching TRBD2. Germline assignment: CDR1 MDHEN and CDR2 SYDVKM. The CDR3 runs to 12 residues. Losses at the gene ends were 6 bases for V and 6 bases for J; bases not matched to a gene: 3. The CDR3 reads CASSRAGGEQYF. The CDR3 bases are TGTGCCAGCAGCCGAGCGGGGGGCGAGCAGTACTTC.

The DNA for the CDR3 is TGTGCCAGCAGTGAAAGCCGGGTGAACACCGGGGAGCTGTTTTTT. Translation: CASSESRVNTGELFF. This chain joins TRBV6-1 and TRBJ2-2; D gene unclear. The ends were cut back, 2 bases at V and 1 base at J, with 8 bases in the middle. The CDR3 is 15 residues long. Germline V lookup: CDR1 MNHNS, CDR2 SASEGT.

As for this clone: This sample also contains other DNA sequences that code for the same CDR3. The chain employs TRBV7-9 and TRBJ2-1, with 9 positions matching TRBD2. V dropped 1 base and J dropped 6; count of bases not matched to a gene: 4. The germline V gene encodes CDR1 SEHNR and CDR2 FQNEAQ (reference sequence). The CDR3 covers 15 residues. CDR3 protein: CASSLGAGGPNEQFF. Written as DNA, the CDR3 is TGTGCCAGCAGCTTAGGGGCGGGAGGGCCCAATGAGCAGTTCTTC.

The chain recombines TRBV27 with TRBJ2-7; 12 bases agree with TRBD1. V dropped 5 bases and J dropped 7; count of bases not matched to a gene: 12. CDR3 length equals 16 residues. Germline V gene data show CDR1 as MNHEY and CDR2 as SMNVEV (reference sequence). The CDR3 protein is CASSPGTGGLSREQYF. The CDR3 DNA follows: TGTGCCAGCAGTCCCGGGACAGGGGGCCTTTCGCGGGAGCAGTACTTC.

The chain combines TRBV19 with TRBJ2-7; D is undetermined. This CDR3 is 14 amino acids long. Germline V gives CDR1 LNHDA, CDR2 SQIVND (reference sequence). Trimming removed 5 bases at V and 3 bases at J, with 14 bases between. In DNA, the CDR3 is TGTGCCAGTAGTCCCTCCCCCGGGTTCTACGAGCAGTACTTC. This codes for CASSPSPGFYEQYF.

The gene calls are TRBV5-1 and TRBJ2-1; D gene ambiguous. Germline-derived CDR1 and CDR2 are SGHRS and YFSETQ. This CDR3 comprises 15 residues. V lost 1 base to trimming and J lost 2 bases, with 10 bases between them. Here the CDR3 reads CASSLIPGTYNEQFF. CDR3 DNA sequence: TGCGCCAGCAGCTTGATCCCAGGCACCTACAATGAGCAGTTCTTC.

The V gene is TRBV6-5, the J gene TRBJ2-3; tentatively, D is TRBD2 (5 bases). The CDR3 loop spans 15 amino acids. The germline CDR1 and CDR2 sequences are MNHEY and SVGAGI. The ends were cut back, 5 bases at V and 6 bases at J, with 18 bases in the middle. The chain's CDR3 is CASSGVASPGDTQYF. Here the CDR3 DNA reads TGTGCCAGCAGTGGGGTAGCGAGTCCTGGGGATACGCAGTATTTT.

The rearrangement uses TRBV29-1 and TRBJ1-2; 10 bases line up with TRBD1. Per germline, CDR1 SQVTM and CDR2 ANQGSEA. Trimming removed 5 bases from V and 3 bases from J; junction bases left unmatched: 3. The CDR3 is made up of 13 amino acids. CDR3 nucleotides: TGCAGCGTTCGGGACAGGGGAGACTATGGCTACACCTTC. The encoded protein is CSVRDRGDYGYTF.

The chain couples TRBV29-1 to TRBJ2-7; TRBD2 might be the D (6 bases). This CDR3 spans 13 amino acids. Trimming cost V 5 bases and J 0 bases, with 11 bases left between them. CDR1 and CDR2 (germline): SQVTM, ANQGSEA. CDR3 nucleotide sequence: TGCAGCGTTTTAGCGGTAAGCTCCTACGAGCAGTACTTC. It yields the protein CSVLAVSSYEQYF.

This clone was detected once. The chain combines TRBV5-1 with TRBJ2-3; no definite D call. The CDR3 length is 15 residues. The ends were cut back, 2 bases at V and 0 bases at J, with 10 bases in the middle. Germline CDR1 SGHRS, CDR2 YFSETQ. The CDR3 nucleotides read TGCGCCAGCAGCTTCCTAGAGCCTAGCACAGATACGCAGTATTTT. It codes for CASSFLEPSTDTQYF. The full variable domain, rest sourced from reference TRBV5-1 and TRBJ2-3, is KAGVTQTPRYLIKTRGQQVTLSCSPISGHRSVSWYQQTPGQGLQFLFEYFSETQRNKGNFPGRFSGRQFSNSRSEMNVSTLELGDSALYLCASSFLEPSTDTQYFGPGTRLTVL.